The present T cell receptor (beta chain) was sequenced within a study of blood T cell repertoires in COVID-19. Across the study: Samples representing acute and convalescent COVID-19 were sourced from the United States, Italy and Spain. Nucleic acid was either cDNA or gDNA, and it came from T cells, B-cell-depleted T cells, or PBMCs.

Trimming shortened V by 3 bases and J by 6 bases, and 8 bases separated the two germline ends. The CDR3 has 13 residues. Study processing details: For nucleated cells, counts were estimated from reference gene primer amplification. Produced via immunoSEQ multiplex PCR; TCRdb's table is partial and in-frame only. V and J calls plus clone size are reproduced from that table; the DNA served to infer D and trimming. The sample contains about 240,000 clones, 70% to 80% of which appear only once. Sequencing used peripheral blood. This receptor was identified in a woman of 80 years or more with acute or convalescent COVID-19. This chain joins TRBV12-3 or TRBV12-4 and TRBJ1-4; D gene unclear. CDR3 region: CASSLRRDEKLFF. CDR3 sequence (DNA): TGTGCCAGCAGTTTGAGGCGTGATGAAAAACTGTTTTTT.